The clone carrying this TCR beta chain came up a few times. Its cognate antigen is unknown. These data are taken from a study of T cell repertoires in cytomegalovirus infection. TCRdb reanalysed the reads using MiXCR and keeps one entry per CDR3 protein. The profile shows roughly 300,000 distinct CDR3 sequences, more than 8% of them singletons. Findings of the study overall: What dominated the ex vivo response were HLA-C-restricted CMV-specific TCR beta clonotypes.

Germline lookup yields CDR1 MNHEY and CDR2 SVGAGI. The CDR3 length is 18 residues. After removal of 0 bases from V and 0 bases from J, the junction contained 9 bases not matched to a gene. The sample comprised PBMCs. The receptor's source is a human donor in good health (CMV status not recorded). Some clones in this sample may be carry-over from other donors' samples. The J gene is TRBJ1-1, the V gene TRBV6-5; 8 nucleotides line up with TRBD1. DNA of the CDR3: TGTGCCAGCAGTTACTCCAAACCAGGGGGCCTCATGAACACTGAAGCTTTCTTT. As protein: CASSYSKPGGLMNTEAFF.